This T cell receptor beta chain was captured by sequencing in a study of blood T cells in healthy people across ages. Study-wide points: Fewer expanded clones and more diversity marked long-lived versus aged donors. Correlation between TCR beta diversity and naive T cell percentage was strong. Estimates of total diversity, which came from one million sequenced T cells, were considered to be underestimates.

Isolated per sample were at least 6.5 million PBMCs. V lost 5 bases to trimming and J lost 5 bases; unmatched junction nucleotides: 8. This CDR3 region has 15 residues. CDR1 and CDR2 (germline): MGHDK, SYGVNS. Points on this clonotype: The antigen remains unidentified.

Combining a sample-barcoded 5' primer with a J-beta primer mix, a second PCR ran for roughly 7 to 12 cycles. TCRdb redid the calling of the 5' RACE reads with MiXCR, one entry per CDR3 protein. The repertoire holds more than 1.4 million distinct CDR3 sequences, with 35% to 45% as singletons. Source material: blood. The V and J genes are TRBV25-1 and TRBJ1-5; 8 bases match TRBD1. The sequence came from a woman aged 18-35 years in good health. The CDR3 nucleotides read TGTGCCAGCAGTCCTGCGACAGGGGACTATCAGCCCCAGCATTTT. This encodes CASSPATGDYQPQHF. The full variable domain, in which reference TRBV25-1 and TRBJ1-5 provide the parts outside the CDR3, is EADIYQTPRYLVIGTGKKITLECSQTMGHDKMYWYQQDPGMELHLIHYSYGVNSTEKGDLSSESTVSRIRTEHFPLTLESARPSHTSQYLCASSPATGDYQPQHFGDGTRLSIL.